One T cell receptor beta chain is described in this entry. The antigen remains unidentified. Distinct nucleotide sequences in the sample also encode this CDR3. The authors split each subset's genomic DNA evenly across several immunoSEQ plates. In the original workflow: Filtering differed because ImmunoSEQ produced junction-only sequences that carried no quality scores. Some clones are missing from TCRdb's copy, which holds only in-frame ones; the method was immunoSEQ multiplex PCR. V, J and clone size were drawn from that table, and D and trimming were deduced from the DNA. The data contain around 2,000,000 clones, under 95% of them seen just once; the ten biggest clones take up 1.5% to 2%. The data stem from a study of shared clonotypes between healthy human individuals. Study context: Each donor's CD8 memory used one plate, CD8 naive two, each CD4 subset three.

Study-wide findings and caveats: Clonotype sharing across a handful of donors was observed for 4% to 6.5% of naive CD4 clonotypes.

Naive CD8 cells, CD45RO-negative and positively selected for CCR7, excluded terminally differentiated effector memory CD45RA+ cells. V was pared by 2 bases and J by 6 bases, with 6 bases between. The CDR3 extends over 12 amino acids. Germline values: CDR1 SGHNT, CDR2 YYREEE (reference sequence). The receptor was derived from a man aged 18 to 35 in good health. Some clones in this sample may be carry-over from other donors' samples. The chain joins TRBV5-4 to TRBJ2-1; D is undetermined. Specimen: naive CD8+ T cells from PBMCs. CDR3 region: CASSFGFNEQFF. The CDR3 nucleotides are TGTGCCAGCAGCTTCGGGTTCAATGAGCAGTTCTTC. The full variable domain, its missing parts supplied by reference TRBV5-4 and TRBJ2-1, is ETGVTQSPTHLIKTRGQQVTLRCSSQSGHNTVSWYQQALGQGPQFIFQYYREEENGRGNFPPRFSGLQFPNYSSELNVNALELDDSALYLCASSFGFNEQFFGPGTRLTVL.